The rows below give T cell receptor beta chains drawn from one sample of a study of cytomegalovirus exposure and HLA in healthy donors. Profiling relied on immunoSEQ multiplex PCR, and the TCRdb table lists in-frame clones only, not all of them. Its listing shows about 32,000 clones. The sequenced sample was PBMCs. These receptors all stem from a female donor in good health and CMV-seronegative. Both conserved end residues are part of each CDR3. A D gene is named only where the DNA matches it firmly.

V: TRBV2
D: .
J: TRBJ1-5
length: 12
CDR3: CASSPPYQPQHF
DNA: TGTGCCAGCAGCCCTCCGTATCAGCCCCAGCATTTT

V: TRBV2
D: .
J: TRBJ1-2
length: 14
CDR3: CASSARTTNYGYTF
DNA: TGTGCCAGCAGTGCAAGAACTACTAACTATGGCTACACCTTC

V: TRBV7-3
D: TRBD2
J: TRBJ2-3
length: 14
CDR3: CASSSWGGTDTQYF
DNA: TGTGCCAGCAGCTCGTGGGGGGGAACAGATACGCAGTATTTT

V: TRBV9
D: TRBD1
J: TRBJ2-7
length: 14
CDR3: CASSVQGAGYEQYF
DNA: TGTGCCAGCAGCGTACAGGGGGCGGGGTACGAGCAGTACTTC

V: TRBV18
D: .
J: TRBJ1-1
length: 13
CDR3: CASSPPGQTEAFF
DNA: TGTGCCAGCTCACCACCGGGACAAACTGAAGCTTTCTTT

V: TRBV7-8
D: .
J: TRBJ1-1
length: 16
CDR3: CASSFLGAGTNTEAFF
DNA: TGTGCCAGCAGCTTCCTGGGGGCAGGGACGAACACTGAAGCTTTCTTT

V: TRBV5-1
D: TRBD1
J: TRBJ2-7
length: 18
CDR3: CASSLKKTGIGDPYEQYF
DNA: TGCGCCAGCAGCTTAAAGAAGACAGGGATCGGGGACCCCTACGAGCAGTACTTC

V: TRBV10-1
D: .
J: TRBJ1-2
length: 12
CDR3: CASSRDNYGYTF
DNA: TGCGCCAGCAGCCGGGATAACTATGGCTACACCTTC

V: TRBV30
D: .
J: TRBJ1-5
length: 15
CDR3: CAWAGGAGINQPQHF
DNA: TGTGCCTGGGCAGGCGGGGCGGGGATCAATCAGCCCCAGCATTTT

V: TRBV5-1
D: .
J: TRBJ2-1
length: 12
CDR3: CASSRQLNEQFF
DNA: TGCGCCAGCAGCCGACAGTTAAATGAGCAGTTCTTC

V: TRBV4-3
D: .
J: TRBJ2-1
length: 15
CDR3: CASSQGTDPDNEQFF
DNA: TGCGCCAGCAGCCAAGGGACAGATCCCGACAATGAGCAGTTCTTC

V: TRBV4-2
D: TRBD2
J: TRBJ2-3
length: 16
CDR3: CASSKGSSGVTDTQYF
DNA: TGTGCCAGCAGTAAAGGGTCTAGCGGAGTCACAGATACGCAGTATTTT

V: TRBV11-3
D: .
J: TRBJ2-5
length: 14
CDR3: CASSSGGGQETQYF
DNA: TGTGCCAGCAGCTCCGGTGGAGGGCAAGAGACCCAGTACTTC

V: TRBV2
D: .
J: TRBJ2-2
length: 15
CDR3: CASSVSRGNTGELFF
DNA: TGTGCCAGCAGTGTTTCCAGGGGGAACACCGGGGAGCTGTTTTTT

V: TRBV27
D: .
J: TRBJ2-7
length: 14
CDR3: CASSFGRGVYEQYF
DNA: TGTGCCAGCAGTTTTGGCAGGGGAGTGTACGAGCAGTACTTC

V: TRBV19
D: .
J: TRBJ1-5
length: 15
CDR3: CATLDRYLSNQPQHF
DNA: TGTGCCACCCTCGACAGATACCTTAGCAATCAGCCCCAGCATTTT

V: TRBV4-1
D: .
J: TRBJ2-7
length: 15
CDR3: CASSQAGTSFYEQYF
DNA: TGCGCCAGCAGCCAAGCCGGGACTTCCTTCTACGAGCAGTACTTC

V: TRBV19
D: .
J: TRBJ2-3
length: 13
CDR3: CASSIKGSDTQYF
DNA: TGTGCCAGTAGTATTAAGGGGTCAGATACGCAGTATTTT

V: TRBV6-5
D: .
J: TRBJ1-5
length: 15
CDR3: CASSYSTVGGQPQHF
DNA: TGTGCCAGCAGTTACTCGACCGTTGGGGGCCAGCCCCAGCATTTT

V: TRBV7-9
D: TRBD2
J: TRBJ2-7
length: 15
CDR3: CASSSRLAGGPEQYF
DNA: TGTGCCAGCAGCTCCCGACTAGCGGGGGGGCCCGAGCAGTACTTC

V: TRBV7-2
D: TRBD1
J: TRBJ1-1
length: 16
CDR3: CASSPRDRGGNTEAFF
DNA: TGTGCCAGCAGCCCCCGGGACAGGGGGGGGAACACTGAAGCTTTCTTT

V: TRBV5-1
D: TRBD1
J: TRBJ2-5
length: 15
CDR3: CASSSGQGASETQYF
DNA: TGCGCCAGCAGCTCTGGACAGGGGGCCAGTGAGACCCAGTACTTC

V: TRBV4-3
D: .
J: TRBJ1-4
length: 13
CDR3: CASSHRGGGKLFF
DNA: TGCGCCAGCAGCCACAGGGGAGGGGGAAAACTGTTTTTT

V: TRBV6-1
D: TRBD1
J: TRBJ2-1
length: 12
CDR3: CASDRGWNEQFF
DNA: TGTGCCAGTGACAGGGGTTGGAATGAGCAGTTCTTC

V: TRBV9
D: .
J: TRBJ2-1
length: 15
CDR3: CASSATGTYYNEQFF
DNA: TGTGCCAGCAGCGCAACCGGGACATATTACAATGAGCAGTTCTTC

V: TRBV6-5
D: .
J: TRBJ2-7
length: 14
CDR3: CASRRGRGDSEQYF
DNA: TGTGCCAGCAGAAGGGGCAGGGGGGATAGCGAGCAGTACTTC

V: TRBV7-2
D: .
J: TRBJ1-4
length: 12
CDR3: CASSLTREKLFF
DNA: TGTGCCAGCAGCCTAACCCGGGAAAAGCTGTTTTTT

V: TRBV7-6
D: .
J: TRBJ1-3
length: 17
CDR3: CASSLGAGRGAGNTIYF
DNA: TGTGCCAGCAGCTTAGGTGCCGGACGGGGGGCTGGAAACACCATATATTTT

V: TRBV4-3
D: .
J: TRBJ1-1
length: 14
CDR3: CASSHYTANTEAFF
DNA: TGCGCCAGCAGCCACTACACAGCGAACACTGAAGCTTTCTTT

V: TRBV4-2
D: .
J: TRBJ1-5
length: 15
CDR3: CASSQDRREKQPQHF
DNA: TGTGCCAGCAGCCAAGATAGGAGGGAGAAGCAGCCCCAGCATTTT

V: TRBV7-9
D: TRBD1
J: TRBJ2-2
length: 15
CDR3: CASSSGTGATGELFF
DNA: TGTGCCAGCAGCTCAGGGACAGGAGCCACTGGGGAGCTGTTTTTT

V: TRBV9
D: .
J: TRBJ2-2
length: 15
CDR3: CASSVGLALAGELFF
DNA: TGTGCCAGCAGCGTAGGCCTAGCGTTGGCCGGGGAGCTGTTTTTT

V: TRBV27
D: TRBD2
J: TRBJ2-7
length: 15
CDR3: CASSFIAGGLYEQYF
DNA: TGTGCCAGCAGTTTCATAGCGGGGGGGCTCTACGAGCAGTACTTC

V: TRBV19
D: .
J: TRBJ1-4
length: 15
CDR3: CASSPFGGSYEKLFF
DNA: TGTGCCAGTAGCCCTTTCGGAGGTTCCTATGAAAAACTGTTTTTT

V: TRBV7-3
D: TRBD1
J: TRBJ1-2
length: 16
CDR3: CASSLTVGGAGYGYTF
DNA: TGTGCCAGCAGCTTGACCGTAGGGGGCGCCGGCTATGGCTACACCTTC

V: TRBV5-1
D: TRBD1
J: TRBJ2-7
length: 14
CDR3: CASSFRTGESEQYF
DNA: TGCGCCAGCAGCTTCCGGACAGGGGAGAGTGAGCAGTACTTC

V: TRBV7-6
D: TRBD1
J: TRBJ2-7
length: 14
CDR3: CASSVGQGSYEQYF
DNA: TGTGCCAGCAGCGTCGGACAGGGGTCCTACGAGCAGTACTTC

V: TRBV9
D: .
J: TRBJ1-1
length: 13
CDR3: CASSATQNTEAFF
DNA: TGTGCCAGCAGCGCAACACAGAACACTGAAGCTTTCTTT